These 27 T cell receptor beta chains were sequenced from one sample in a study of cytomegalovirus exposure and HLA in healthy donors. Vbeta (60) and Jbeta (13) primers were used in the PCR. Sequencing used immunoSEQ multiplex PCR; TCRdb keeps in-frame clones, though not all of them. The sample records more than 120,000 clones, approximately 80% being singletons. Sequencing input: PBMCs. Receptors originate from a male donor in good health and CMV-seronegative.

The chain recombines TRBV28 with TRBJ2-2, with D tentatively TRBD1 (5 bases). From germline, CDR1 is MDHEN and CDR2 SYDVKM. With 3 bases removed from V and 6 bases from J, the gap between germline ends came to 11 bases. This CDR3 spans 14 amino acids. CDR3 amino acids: CASSFTGPAGELFF. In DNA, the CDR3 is TGTGCCAGCAGTTTCACAGGTCCGGCCGGGGAGCTGTTTTTT.

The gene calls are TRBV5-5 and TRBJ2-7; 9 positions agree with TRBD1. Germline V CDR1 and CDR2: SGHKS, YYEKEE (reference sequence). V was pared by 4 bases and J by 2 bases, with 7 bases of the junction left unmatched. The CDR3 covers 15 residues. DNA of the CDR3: TGTGCCAGCAGCGCAGGACAGGGGCTAGCCTACGAGCAGTACTTC. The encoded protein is CASSAGQGLAYEQYF.

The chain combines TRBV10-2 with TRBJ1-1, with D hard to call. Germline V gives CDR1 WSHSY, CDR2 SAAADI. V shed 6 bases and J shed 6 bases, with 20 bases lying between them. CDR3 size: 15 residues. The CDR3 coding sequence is TGCGCCAGCAGGTGGGGTCTCCTCAGGAGGGCTGAAGCTTTCTTT. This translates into CASRWGLLRRAEAFF.

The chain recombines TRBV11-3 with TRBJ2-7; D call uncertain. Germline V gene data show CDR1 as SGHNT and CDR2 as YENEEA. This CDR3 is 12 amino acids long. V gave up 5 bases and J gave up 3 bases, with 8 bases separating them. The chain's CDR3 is CASSGDSYEQYF. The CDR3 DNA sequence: TGTGCCAGCAGCGGTGATAGCTACGAGCAGTACTTC.

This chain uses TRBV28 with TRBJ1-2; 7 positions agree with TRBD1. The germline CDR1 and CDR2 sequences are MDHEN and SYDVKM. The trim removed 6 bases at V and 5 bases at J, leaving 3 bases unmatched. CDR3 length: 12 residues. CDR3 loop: CASRGTAYGYTF. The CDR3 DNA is TGTGCCAGCAGAGGGACAGCTTATGGCTACACCTTC.

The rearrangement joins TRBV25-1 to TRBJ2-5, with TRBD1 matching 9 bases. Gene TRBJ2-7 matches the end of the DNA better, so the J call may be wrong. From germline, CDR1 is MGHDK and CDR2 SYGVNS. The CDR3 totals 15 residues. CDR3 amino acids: CASSLPGTGTYEQYF. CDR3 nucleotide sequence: TGTGCCAGCAGTCTTCCCGGGACAGGGACCTACGAGCAGTACTTC.

CDR3 nucleotides: TGTGCCAGCAGAACAACGGCACAGAACTATGGCTACACCTTC. The encoded protein is CASRTTAQNYGYTF. V is TRBV28 and J is TRBJ1-2, with unresolved D. There are 14 residues in the CDR3. The germline CDR1 and CDR2 sequences are MDHEN and SYDVKM. V was pared by 6 bases and J by 2 bases, with 13 bases between.

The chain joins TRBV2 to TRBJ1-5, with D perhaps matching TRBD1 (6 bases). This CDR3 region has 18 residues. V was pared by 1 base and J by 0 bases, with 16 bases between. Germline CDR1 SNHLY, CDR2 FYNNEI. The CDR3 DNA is TGTGCCAGCAGTGAAGGATACAACAGGGAGAATAGCAATCAGCCCCAGCATTTT. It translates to CASSEGYNRENSNQPQHF.

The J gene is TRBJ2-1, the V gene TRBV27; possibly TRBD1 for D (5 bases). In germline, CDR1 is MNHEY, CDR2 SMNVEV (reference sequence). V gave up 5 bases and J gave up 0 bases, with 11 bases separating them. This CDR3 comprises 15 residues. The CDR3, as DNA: TGTGCCAGCAGTCTACAGGCGAGCTCCTACAATGAGCAGTTCTTC. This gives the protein CASSLQASSYNEQFF.

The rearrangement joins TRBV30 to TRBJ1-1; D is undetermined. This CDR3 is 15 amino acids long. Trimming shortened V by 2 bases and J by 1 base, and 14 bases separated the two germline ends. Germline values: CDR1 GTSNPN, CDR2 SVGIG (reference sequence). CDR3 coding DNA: TGTGCCTGGAGTAATCCCCGGTCAGGGAACACTGAAGCTTTCTTT. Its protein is CAWSNPRSGNTEAFF.

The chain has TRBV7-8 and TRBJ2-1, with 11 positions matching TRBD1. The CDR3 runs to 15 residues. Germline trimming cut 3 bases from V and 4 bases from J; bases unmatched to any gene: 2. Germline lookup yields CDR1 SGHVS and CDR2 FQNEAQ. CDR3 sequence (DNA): TGTGCCAGCAGCTTGGGACAGGGGGATTACAATGAGCAGTTCTTC. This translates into CASSLGQGDYNEQFF.

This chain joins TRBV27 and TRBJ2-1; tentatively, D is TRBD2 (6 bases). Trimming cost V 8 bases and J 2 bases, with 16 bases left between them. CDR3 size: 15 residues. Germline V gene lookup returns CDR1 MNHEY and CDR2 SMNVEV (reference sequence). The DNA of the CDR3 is TGTGCCAGCCGACGTCCACTAGCCGCCTACAATGAGCAGTTCTTC. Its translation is CASRRPLAAYNEQFF.

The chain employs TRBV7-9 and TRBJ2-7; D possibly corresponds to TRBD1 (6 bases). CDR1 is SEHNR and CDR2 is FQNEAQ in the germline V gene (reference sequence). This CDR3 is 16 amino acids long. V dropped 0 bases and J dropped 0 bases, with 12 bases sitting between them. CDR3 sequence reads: CASSLAVGGSSYEQYF. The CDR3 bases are TGTGCCAGCAGCTTAGCGGTAGGGGGAAGCTCCTACGAGCAGTACTTC.

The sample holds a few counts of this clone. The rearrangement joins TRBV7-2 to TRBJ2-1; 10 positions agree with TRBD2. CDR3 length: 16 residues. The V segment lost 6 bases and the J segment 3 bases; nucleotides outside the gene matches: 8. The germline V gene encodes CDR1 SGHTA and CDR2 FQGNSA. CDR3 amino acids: CASSRKREGLYNEQFF. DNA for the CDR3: TGTGCCAGCAGTAGGAAGCGGGAGGGCCTCTACAATGAGCAGTTCTTC. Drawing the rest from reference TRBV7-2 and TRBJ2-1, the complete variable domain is GAGVSQSPSNKVTEKGKDVELRCDPISGHTALYWYRQSLGQGLEFLIYFQGNSAPDKSGLPSDRFSAERTGGSVSTLTIQRTQQEDSAVYLCASSRKREGLYNEQFFGPGTRLTVL.

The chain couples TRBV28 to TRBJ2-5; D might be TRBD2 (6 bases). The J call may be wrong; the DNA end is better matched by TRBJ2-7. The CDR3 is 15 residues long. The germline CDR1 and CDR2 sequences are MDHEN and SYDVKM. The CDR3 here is CASSLRDLASYEQYF. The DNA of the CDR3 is TGTGCCAGCAGTTTAAGGGACTTGGCATCCTACGAGCAGTACTTC.

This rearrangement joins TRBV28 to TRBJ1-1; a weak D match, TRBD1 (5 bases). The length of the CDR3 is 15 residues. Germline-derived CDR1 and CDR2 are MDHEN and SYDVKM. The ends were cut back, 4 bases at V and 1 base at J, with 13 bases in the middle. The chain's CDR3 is CASSYAGPTNTEAFF. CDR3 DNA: TGTGCCAGCAGTTACGCGGGACCGACGAACACTGAAGCTTTCTTT.

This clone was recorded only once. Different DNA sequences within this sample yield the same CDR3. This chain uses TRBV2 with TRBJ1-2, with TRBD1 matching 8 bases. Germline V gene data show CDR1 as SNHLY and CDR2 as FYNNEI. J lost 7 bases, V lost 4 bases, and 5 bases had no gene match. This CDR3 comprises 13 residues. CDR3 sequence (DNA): TGTGCCAGCAGTGCTGACAGGGGATCTGGCTACACCTTC. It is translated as CASSADRGSGYTF.

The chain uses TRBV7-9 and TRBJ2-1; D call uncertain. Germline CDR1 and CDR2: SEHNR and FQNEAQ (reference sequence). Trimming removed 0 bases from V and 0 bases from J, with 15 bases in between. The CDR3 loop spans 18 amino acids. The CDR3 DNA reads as TGTGCCAGCAGCTTAGCTAAAAAAACCCCGAGCTCCTACAATGAGCAGTTCTTC. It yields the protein CASSLAKKTPSSYNEQFF.

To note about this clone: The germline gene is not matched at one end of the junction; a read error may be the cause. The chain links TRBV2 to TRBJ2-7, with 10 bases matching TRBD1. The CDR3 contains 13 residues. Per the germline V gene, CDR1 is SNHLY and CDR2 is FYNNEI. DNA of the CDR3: TGTGCCAGCCGGGACAGGGGTATCTACGGGCAGTACTTC. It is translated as CASRDRGIYGQYF.

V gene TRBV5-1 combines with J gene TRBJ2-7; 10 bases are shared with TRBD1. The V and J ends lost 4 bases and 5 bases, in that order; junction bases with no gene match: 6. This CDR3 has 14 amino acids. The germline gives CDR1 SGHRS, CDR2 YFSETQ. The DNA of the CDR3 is TGCGCCAGCAGCCCGAGGGGACAGGGGAACGAGCAGTACTTC. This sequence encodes CASSPRGQGNEQYF.

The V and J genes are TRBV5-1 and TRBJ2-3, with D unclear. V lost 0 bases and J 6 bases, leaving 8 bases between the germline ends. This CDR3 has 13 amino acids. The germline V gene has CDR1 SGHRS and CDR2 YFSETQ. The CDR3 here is CASSLVVADTQYF. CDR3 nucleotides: TGCGCCAGCAGCTTGGTAGTTGCGGATACGCAGTATTTT.

The CDR3 loop is CASSLSLGREGSYEQYF. In DNA form, the CDR3 reads TGTGCCAGCAGCTTAAGTTTGGGGCGGGAGGGCTCCTACGAGCAGTACTTC. The V and J genes are TRBV7-9 and TRBJ2-7, with TRBD2 matching 9 bases. Germline lookup yields CDR1 SEHNR and CDR2 FQNEAQ (reference sequence). CDR3 length equals 17 residues. V shed 2 bases and J 0 bases; nucleotides not matched to a gene: 8.

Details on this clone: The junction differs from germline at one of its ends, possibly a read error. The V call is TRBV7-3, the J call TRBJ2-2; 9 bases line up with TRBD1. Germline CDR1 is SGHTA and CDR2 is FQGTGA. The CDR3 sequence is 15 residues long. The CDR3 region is CASSLRGQGTRELFF. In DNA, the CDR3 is TGTGCCAGCAGCTTACGGGGACAGGGCACCAGGGAGCTGTTTTTT. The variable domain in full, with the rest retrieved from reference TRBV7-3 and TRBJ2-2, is GAGVSQTPSNKVTEKGKYVELRCDPISGHTALYWYRQSLGQGPEFLIYFQGTGAADDSGLPNDRFFAVRPEGSVSTLKIQRTERGDSAVYLCASSLRGQGTRELFFGEGSRLTVL.

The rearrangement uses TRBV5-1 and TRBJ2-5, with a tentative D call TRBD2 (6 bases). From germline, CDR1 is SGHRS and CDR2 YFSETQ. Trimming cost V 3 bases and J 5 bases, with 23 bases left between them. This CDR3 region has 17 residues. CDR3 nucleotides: TGCGCCAGCAGCTCTTATTCCGGGCCCCCTGGGGGGGAGACCCAGTACTTC. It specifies CASSSYSGPPGGETQYF.

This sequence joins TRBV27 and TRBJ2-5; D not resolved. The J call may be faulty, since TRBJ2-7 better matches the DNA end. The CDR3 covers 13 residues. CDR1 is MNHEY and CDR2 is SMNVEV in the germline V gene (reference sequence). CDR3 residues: CASSSDTPYEQYF. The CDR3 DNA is TGTGCCAGCAGTTCCGACACCCCCTACGAGCAGTACTTC.

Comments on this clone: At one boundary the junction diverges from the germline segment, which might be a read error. DNA for the CDR3: TGCAGCGTTGGGAGACTAGCGGGGGATACAGATACGCAGTGTTTT. Translation: CSVGRLAGDTDTQCF. V usage is TRBV29-1 and J usage is TRBJ2-3, with TRBD2 identical over 12 bases. Per the germline V gene, CDR1 is SQVTM and CDR2 is ANQGSEA. CDR3 length equals 15 residues.

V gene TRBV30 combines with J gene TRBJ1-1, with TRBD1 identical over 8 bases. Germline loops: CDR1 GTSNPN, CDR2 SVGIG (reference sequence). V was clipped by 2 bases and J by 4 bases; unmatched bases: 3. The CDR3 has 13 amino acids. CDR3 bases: TGTGCCTGGAGTCGAACAGGGGGCACTGAAGCTTTCTTT. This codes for CAWSRTGGTEAFF.